The T cell receptor beta chain under discussion was sequenced for a study of cytomegalovirus exposure and HLA in healthy donors. Study-wide findings and caveats: The study flagged some 170 TCR beta chains as cytomegalovirus-associated.

Trimming took off 0 bases at V and 6 bases at J, with 13 bases between the two ends. The CDR3 extends over 14 amino acids. The germline CDR1 and CDR2 sequences are SGDLS and YYNGEE. As for this clone: Its matching antigen is unknown.

PCR involved 60 Vbeta and 13 Jbeta primers. Repertoires were generated with immunoSEQ multiplex PCR, while TCRdb's copy carries only in-frame clones and drops some. Here the sample spans 95,000 to 150,000 clones, over 60% being singletons. The rearrangement uses TRBV9 and TRBJ2-7; D perhaps matches TRBD2 (6 bases). The receptor comes from a man younger than 35 in good health and CMV-seronegative. The material sequenced was PBMCs. The CDR3 sequence is CASSVGGTEPEQYF. DNA of the CDR3: TGTGCCAGCAGCGTAGGTGGGACTGAACCCGAGCAGTACTTC.